Listed below are T cell receptor beta chains from one sample, sequenced in a study of cytomegalovirus exposure and HLA in healthy donors. Data came from immunoSEQ multiplex PCR; TCRdb stores just in-frame clones and leaves some out. The sample holds 100,000 to 150,000 clones, around 76% seen once. The sample taken for sequencing was PBMCs. Receptor source: a woman in her forties or fifties in good health and CMV-seronegative. The CDR3 runs from the conserved cysteine through the conserved F or W. Fields, in order: J gene, V gene, CDR3 protein.

>TRBJ1-1|TRBV5-1
CASSQGQGMTTEAFF
>TRBJ1-5|TRBV7-2
CASTSWGNQPQNF
>TRBJ2-5|TRBV19
CAVEETQYF
>TRBJ1-4|TRBV9
CASSRSGQGVNEKLFF
>TRBJ1-1|TRBV19
CASSMGTVETEAFF
>TRBJ1-1|TRBV7-8
CASSLVGTGTTTEAFF
>TRBJ1-2|TRBV21-1
CASSKAPRGDYGYTF
>TRBJ1-5|TRBV2
CASSEDSGSNQPQHF
>TRBJ1-1|TRBV5-8
CASSFPGAVTEAFF
>TRBJ1-1|TRBV29-1
CSVSMNTTTMNTEAFF
>TRBJ2-4|TRBV19
CASRQGAFAGNIQYF
>TRBJ1-5|TRBV10-3
CAISERGGGPDQPQHF
>TRBJ2-1|TRBV15
CATSIASEQFF
>TRBJ2-1|TRBV10-2
CASSARDEQFF
>TRBJ1-1|TRBV9
CASSVLEGREAFF
>TRBJ1-3|TRBV6-5
CASSYRAHSGNTIYF
>TRBJ2-5|TRBV28
CASRTLQETQYF
>TRBJ2-1|TRBV10-3
CAISGNRGVNNEQFF
>TRBJ1-1|TRBV7-2
CASSLPQGSSTEAFF
>TRBJ2-3|TRBV30
CAGEGSATDTQYF
>TRBJ1-5|TRBV19
CASHRGSNQPQHF
>TRBJ2-7|TRBV7-3
CASSIRAGASYEQYF
>TRBJ2-5|TRBV7-2
CASSLFAGETQYF